Below are 23 T cell receptor beta chains sequenced from a single sample in a study of OX40 agonist ivuxolimab in advanced cancers. Here immunoSEQ multiplex PCR was the method, and the copy in TCRdb shows in-frame clones only, minus some. The sample gives approximately 50,000 clones, more than 75% of which show up once; about 3.9% is in the top ten. The sample in question was CD4+ or CD8+ T cells sorted from blood, obtained in a trial of the OX40 agonist ivuxolimab. These receptors were obtained from an adult with an advanced solid tumor such as melanoma, head and neck, liver or kidney cancer.

This sequence joins TRBV19 and TRBJ1-4; a possible D gene is TRBD1 (6 bases). The CDR3 spans 14 residues. V lost 2 bases and J lost 4, with 8 bases in between. CDR1 is LNHDA and CDR2 is SQIVND in the germline V gene (reference sequence). CDR3 bases: TGTGCCAGTAGTATACGGACAGATAATGAAAAACTGTTTTTT. Protein sequence: CASSIRTDNEKLFF.

This chain connects TRBV7-9 to TRBJ1-2; TRBD1 matches at 8 bases. Trimming at V came to 1 base and at J to 2 bases, leaving 3 bases not matched to a gene. The CDR3 is 15 residues long. The germline CDR1 and CDR2 sequences are SEHNR and FQNEAQ (reference sequence). The chain's CDR3 is CASSLGTGGNYGYTF. The DNA of the CDR3 is TGTGCCAGCAGCTTAGGTACAGGGGGGAACTATGGCTACACCTTC.

In its sample, this clone was seen a few times. CDR3 nucleotides: TGTGCCAGCAGTGGAACTCACAGGGAAGAGACCCAGTACTTC. This codes for CASSGTHREETQYF. This chain joins TRBV6-1 and TRBJ2-5, with a possible D match to TRBD1 (6 bases). CDR1 is MNHNS, CDR2 SASEGT, per germline. CDR3 size: 14 residues. Trimming stripped 4 bases from V and 3 bases from J, with 12 bases between.

The rearrangement joins TRBV5-6 to TRBJ1-4; 7 nucleotides agree with TRBD1. J was trimmed by 4 bases and V by 4 bases; bases with no gene match: 4. The CDR3 covers 14 residues. The germline V gene has CDR1 SGHDT and CDR2 YYEEEE. In DNA, the CDR3 is TGTGCCAGCAGCAGGGGGCGGAGTAATGAAAAACTGTTTTTT. Protein sequence: CASSRGRSNEKLFF.

The chain links TRBV9 to TRBJ2-5; D is possibly TRBD1 (5 bases). The CDR3 sequence is 15 residues long. V shed 0 bases and J shed 1 base, with 10 bases lying between them. CDR1 is SGDLS and CDR2 is YYNGEE in the germline V gene. In nucleotides, the CDR3 is TGTGCCAGCAGCGTAGGAATAGGGGTCCAAGAGACCCAGTACTTC. Protein sequence: CASSVGIGVQETQYF. Full variable domain (remainder filled in from reference TRBV9 and TRBJ2-5): DSGVTQTPKHLITATGQRVTLRCSPRSGDLSVYWYQQSLDQGLQFLIQYYNGEERAKGNILERFSAQQFPDLHSELNLSSLELGDSALYFCASSVGIGVQETQYFGPGTRLLVL.

Concerning this clone itself: This CDR3 is also generated by other DNA sequences in the sample. The J gene is TRBJ1-6, the V gene TRBV9, with TRBD1 identical over 9 bases. This CDR3 contains 14 residues. Germline V gene sequence: CDR1 SGDLS, CDR2 YYNGEE. The J segment lost 7 bases and the V segment lost 2 bases, leaving 1 base of the junction unmatched. CDR3 sequence reads: CASSVGQGNSPLHF. In nucleotides, the CDR3 is TGTGCCAGCAGCGTGGGACAGGGCAATTCACCCCTCCACTTT.

The rearrangement joins TRBV9 to TRBJ2-5; weak D call: TRBD1 (6 bases). The germline V gene has CDR1 SGDLS and CDR2 YYNGEE. V was pared by 2 bases and J by 5 bases, with 16 bases between. The CDR3 covers 15 residues. CDR3: CASSVSTGPRETQYF. The CDR3 DNA reads TGTGCCAGCAGCGTTAGTACAGGGCCCCGGGAGACCCAGTACTTC.

The chain joins TRBV6-6 to TRBJ1-2; unclear D gene. The CDR3 runs to 13 residues. Germline V lookup: CDR1 MNHNY, CDR2 SVGAGI (reference sequence). V was shortened by 8 bases and J by 4 bases, with 14 bases between the two germline ends. CDR3 sequence reads: CASWSGSGYGYTF. The CDR3 region has the DNA TGTGCCAGCTGGTCAGGTTCGGGCTATGGCTACACCTTC.

The J gene is TRBJ1-6, the V gene TRBV5-1, with 7 bases matching TRBD1. The V segment lost 0 bases and the J segment 7 bases; nucleotides outside the gene matches: 10. This CDR3 has 17 residues. Germline assignment: CDR1 SGHRS and CDR2 YFSETQ. The CDR3 region is CASSLGFMAGGNSPLHF. The CDR3 coding sequence is TGCGCCAGCAGCTTGGGCTTTATGGCAGGGGGAAATTCACCCCTCCACTTT.

The chain links TRBV4-3 to TRBJ1-4; 7 bases align to TRBD1. Germline assignment: CDR1 LGHNA and CDR2 YSLEER. Germline trimming cut 1 base from V and 7 bases from J; bases unmatched to any gene: 9. This CDR3 is built from 16 residues. This CDR3 reads CASSQVFRQGSEKLFF. Written as DNA, the CDR3 is TGCGCCAGCAGCCAAGTCTTCAGACAGGGAAGTGAAAAACTGTTTTTT.

This chain uses TRBV4-3 with TRBJ1-2; D uncertain. Germline CDR1 is LGHNA and CDR2 is YSLEER. V lost 4 bases, J lost 0 bases, and 12 bases lay in between. The CDR3 totals 15 residues. CDR3: CASSPAAGTNYGYTF. CDR3 bases: TGCGCCAGCAGCCCCGCCGCGGGGACTAACTATGGCTACACCTTC.

DNA of the CDR3: TGTGCCAGCAGAGTCAGGAGTTTCACAGATACGCAGTATTTT. Residues: CASRVRSFTDTQYF. The rearrangement uses TRBV6-1 and TRBJ2-3; the D is unclear. The CDR3 spans 14 residues. V was shortened by 6 bases and J by 2 bases, with 12 bases between the two germline ends. CDR1 and CDR2 from the germline V gene are MNHNS and SASEGT.

In its sample, this clone was seen once. V gene TRBV28 combines with J gene TRBJ2-5; perhaps TRBD1 as D (6 bases). V was pared by 5 bases and J by 3 bases, with 22 bases between. Per the germline V gene, CDR1 is MDHEN and CDR2 is SYDVKM. The CDR3 runs to 17 residues. CDR3 sequence: CASSPITLTGAEETQYF. The CDR3 coding sequence is TGTGCCAGCAGTCCTATTACCCTGACAGGAGCAGAAGAGACCCAGTACTTC.

This chain uses TRBV2 with TRBJ2-7; TRBD2 might be the D (6 bases). Germline V gives CDR1 SNHLY, CDR2 FYNNEI. CDR3 length: 16 residues. Trimming stripped 2 bases from V and 0 bases from J, with 14 bases between. For the CDR3, the DNA is TGTGCCAGCAGTGAACCCCTGGTCGGGAGCTCCTACGAGCAGTACTTC. Translation: CASSEPLVGSSYEQYF.

The chain has TRBV4-2 and TRBJ1-2; D may be TRBD1 (6 bases). Germline values: CDR1 LGHNA, CDR2 YNFKEQ. Trimming took off 0 bases at V and 3 bases at J, with 17 bases between the two ends. This CDR3 comprises 17 residues. CDR3 sequence (DNA): TGTGCCAGCAGCCAAGATTGGAACGGAGGGGGGGACTATGGCTACACCTTC. Translating it yields CASSQDWNGGGDYGYTF.

In its sample, this clone was seen a few times. Other DNA variants within this sample encode the same CDR3. The chain recombines TRBV7-3 with TRBJ2-1; D call uncertain. The V end lost 6 bases, the J end lost 0 bases, and 12 bases lay between the germline ends. This CDR3 has 15 amino acids. Germline V gene sequence: CDR1 SGHTA, CDR2 FQGTGA. CDR3 DNA sequence: TGTGCCAGCAGTTCCGGGTCCTCCTCCTACAATGAGCAGTTCTTC. This encodes CASSSGSSSYNEQFF.

The chain has TRBV18 and TRBJ2-1, with a tentative D call TRBD2 (7 bases). Germline V gives CDR1 KGHSH, CDR2 LQKENI. The CDR3 length is 16 residues. The V gene lost 1 base and the J gene lost 3 bases, with 13 bases spanning the gap. CDR3: CASSPQGGSLYNEQFF. The DNA of the CDR3 is TGTGCCAGCTCACCACAGGGGGGGAGCCTCTACAATGAGCAGTTCTTC.

The chain recombines TRBV15 with TRBJ2-6; no firm D call. V dropped 3 bases and J dropped 1 base, with 10 bases sitting between them. There are 16 residues in the CDR3. Germline V gives CDR1 LNHNV, CDR2 YYDKDF (reference sequence). CDR3: CATSSRMKSGANVLTF. The CDR3, as DNA: TGTGCCACCAGCAGTCGTATGAAGTCTGGGGCCAACGTCCTGACTTTC.

J is TRBJ1-2 and V is TRBV5-4; D is ambiguous. Germline V gene lookup returns CDR1 SGHNT and CDR2 YYREEE (reference sequence). V lost 0 bases and J lost 0, with 9 bases in between. This CDR3 comprises 15 residues. As DNA, the CDR3 is TGTGCCAGCAGCTTGGGTGGGAATACTAACTATGGCTACACCTTC. Protein: CASSLGGNTNYGYTF.

This clone was counted once. The chain has TRBV27 and TRBJ2-7, with 8 bases fitting TRBD2. The CDR3 sequence is 16 residues long. Germline V gene lookup returns CDR1 MNHEY and CDR2 SMNVEV (reference sequence). Losses at the gene ends were 2 bases for V and 10 bases for J; bases not matched to a gene: 16. The CDR3 region is CASSLTRTSYESNQYF. The CDR3 coding sequence is TGTGCCAGCAGTTTAACCCGGACTAGCTACGAGAGTAATCAGTACTTC.

This chain links TRBV6-1 with TRBJ1-2, with D tentatively TRBD1 (5 bases). The germline V gene encodes CDR1 MNHNS and CDR2 SASEGT. This CDR3 has 15 amino acids. The V end was cut by 5 bases, the J end by 0 bases, with 13 bases between. The CDR3 DNA reads TGTGCCAGCAGTCTAATGGGACTTTCTAACTATGGCTACACCTTC. Amino acids: CASSLMGLSNYGYTF.

The chain's CDR3 is CASSLASGEREKLFF. DNA of the CDR3: TGCGCCAGCAGCTTGGCGTCGGGGGAACGGGAAAAACTGTTTTTT. The J gene is TRBJ1-4, the V gene TRBV5-1; tentative D call: TRBD1 (5 bases). This CDR3 is 15 amino acids long. V lost 0 bases, J lost 8 bases, and 14 bases lay in between. In germline, CDR1 is SGHRS, CDR2 YFSETQ. Complete variable domain (other parts from reference TRBV5-1 and TRBJ1-4): KAGVTQTPRYLIKTRGQQVTLSCSPISGHRSVSWYQQTPGQGLQFLFEYFSETQRNKGNFPGRFSGRQFSNSRSEMNVSTLELGDSALYLCASSLASGEREKLFFGSGTQLSVL.

This clone came up a few times. This chain links TRBV5-5 with TRBJ2-7, with TRBD1 matching 8 bases. The CDR3 is 15 amino acids. CDR1 is SGHKS, CDR2 YYEKEE, per germline (reference sequence). V gave up 4 bases and J gave up 2 bases; unmatched junction bases: 8. The CDR3 DNA reads as TGTGCCAGCAGCAACGACAGGGGTGTAGCCTACGAGCAGTACTTC. This encodes CASSNDRGVAYEQYF.